Listed below are T cell receptor beta chains from one sample, sequenced in a study of blood T cell repertoires in COVID-19. This table comes from immunoSEQ multiplex PCR, and its TCRdb copy is limited to in-frame clones, with some not included. The sample holds roughly 200,000 clones; roughly nine tenths are singletons and the top ten take about 4%. Sequenced: PBMCs or T cells enriched from blood (not recorded which). The receptors stem from a woman younger than 45 with acute COVID-19. CDR3s include the opening cysteine and the closing phenylalanine or tryptophan. The order of the fields is D gene, V gene, J gene, CDR3 protein. D genes are given only for firm matches.

d_call: -; v_call: TRBV4-1; j_call: TRBJ1-5; cdr3_aa: CASSPSFGARQPQHF
d_call: TRBD1; v_call: TRBV2; j_call: TRBJ1-4; cdr3_aa: CASSYRGSLANEKLFF
d_call: -; v_call: TRBV28; j_call: TRBJ2-7; cdr3_aa: CASSITQLAYEQYF
d_call: -; v_call: TRBV28; j_call: TRBJ1-5; cdr3_aa: CASTARSLNQPQHF
d_call: -; v_call: TRBV3-1/TRBV3-2; j_call: TRBJ2-7; cdr3_aa: CASSHPMDGGNEQYF
d_call: TRBD2; v_call: TRBV28; j_call: TRBJ2-7; cdr3_aa: CASSLSPSGGADYEQYF
d_call: TRBD1; v_call: TRBV11-2; j_call: TRBJ2-6; cdr3_aa: CASSLSAQGARGANVLTF
d_call: -; v_call: TRBV2; j_call: TRBJ1-4; cdr3_aa: CASNRRNEKLFF
d_call: -; v_call: TRBV7-2; j_call: TRBJ2-7; cdr3_aa: CASSWGTGRPYEQYF
d_call: -; v_call: TRBV11-2; j_call: TRBJ1-1; cdr3_aa: CASSLRHGTEAFF
d_call: TRBD1; v_call: TRBV7-9; j_call: TRBJ1-4; cdr3_aa: CASSLTGARGEKLFF
d_call: -; v_call: TRBV29-1; j_call: TRBJ1-2; cdr3_aa: CSVEDWHRKLGYTF
d_call: TRBD1; v_call: TRBV19; j_call: TRBJ1-5; cdr3_aa: CASVGQGTSNQPQHF
d_call: TRBD1; v_call: TRBV4-1; j_call: TRBJ1-2; cdr3_aa: CASSQEQGLFYGYTF
d_call: -; v_call: TRBV28; j_call: TRBJ1-2; cdr3_aa: CASRTGRSGYTF
d_call: -; v_call: TRBV19; j_call: TRBJ1-5; cdr3_aa: CASTPREGQWGERPQHF
d_call: -; v_call: TRBV24-1; j_call: TRBJ2-1; cdr3_aa: CATLGLREWFF
d_call: -; v_call: TRBV16; j_call: TRBJ1-1; cdr3_aa: CASSQPIRVQAFF
d_call: -; v_call: TRBV2; j_call: TRBJ2-7; cdr3_aa: CACQGWPYEQYF
d_call: TRBD2; v_call: TRBV11-2; j_call: TRBJ2-3; cdr3_aa: CASSLRTSGDRNTQYF
d_call: -; v_call: TRBV7-2; j_call: TRBJ1-2; cdr3_aa: CASSDYDSAYGYTF
d_call: TRBD1; v_call: TRBV10-2; j_call: TRBJ1-5; cdr3_aa: CASSPTGTQPQHF
d_call: -; v_call: TRBV6-5; j_call: TRBJ2-7; cdr3_aa: CAARAGLTYEQYF
d_call: -; v_call: TRBV6-5; j_call: TRBJ1-6; cdr3_aa: CASSSTGRYSPLHF
d_call: TRBD1; v_call: TRBV2; j_call: TRBJ1-1; cdr3_aa: CASKRTGVNTEAFF
d_call: -; v_call: TRBV18; j_call: TRBJ2-1; cdr3_aa: CASSPPGDNEQFF
d_call: -; v_call: TRBV10-1; j_call: TRBJ1-3; cdr3_aa: CASSETGLGNTIYF
d_call: -; v_call: TRBV9; j_call: TRBJ2-3; cdr3_aa: CASSAGVSPDTQYF
d_call: TRBD1; v_call: TRBV2; j_call: TRBJ1-4; cdr3_aa: CASSEHGTGGSEKLFF
d_call: -; v_call: TRBV6-5; j_call: TRBJ1-1; cdr3_aa: CATKTVMNTEAFF
d_call: -; v_call: TRBV14; j_call: TRBJ2-1; cdr3_aa: CASSLSRVNEQFF
d_call: -; v_call: TRBV5-6; j_call: TRBJ2-2; cdr3_aa: CASSRRVSGYPNTGELFF
d_call: -; v_call: TRBV12-3/TRBV12-4; j_call: TRBJ1-2; cdr3_aa: CASSSGGPEGYTF
d_call: -; v_call: TRBV6-5; j_call: TRBJ1-1; cdr3_aa: CASTGDRNTEAFF
d_call: TRBD2; v_call: TRBV27; j_call: TRBJ2-1; cdr3_aa: CASSPWPSRGNNEQFF
d_call: -; v_call: TRBV15; j_call: TRBJ2-1; cdr3_aa: CATSRGGGDEQFF
d_call: -; v_call: TRBV3-1/TRBV3-2; j_call: TRBJ2-5; cdr3_aa: CASSPWGGAQETQYF
d_call: TRBD1; v_call: TRBV2; j_call: TRBJ1-4; cdr3_aa: CASRRDRGFGEKLFF
d_call: TRBD1; v_call: TRBV3-1/TRBV3-2; j_call: TRBJ2-7; cdr3_aa: CASSYPGQSVYEQYF
d_call: TRBD1; v_call: TRBV9; j_call: TRBJ1-5; cdr3_aa: CASSVTGVPNQPQHF
d_call: TRBD1; v_call: TRBV10-2; j_call: TRBJ1-2; cdr3_aa: CASSESVRGAYGYTF
d_call: TRBD1; v_call: TRBV28; j_call: TRBJ1-3; cdr3_aa: CASCRQGGNTIYF
d_call: -; v_call: TRBV21-1; j_call: TRBJ1-4; cdr3_aa: CASSKALGQSEEKLFF
d_call: -; v_call: TRBV7-9; j_call: TRBJ1-6; cdr3_aa: CASSLTAGDSPLHF
d_call: -; v_call: TRBV7-8; j_call: TRBJ1-5; cdr3_aa: CASSSGEGKSNQPQHF
d_call: -; v_call: TRBV11-2; j_call: TRBJ1-1; cdr3_aa: CASSFRENTEAFF
d_call: -; v_call: TRBV5-1; j_call: TRBJ2-2; cdr3_aa: CASSLADGGGELFF
d_call: -; v_call: TRBV10-3; j_call: TRBJ1-2; cdr3_aa: CAISGTTNYGYTF
d_call: -; v_call: TRBV14; j_call: TRBJ1-3; cdr3_aa: CASSHQGTVGNTIYF
d_call: -; v_call: TRBV15; j_call: TRBJ1-2; cdr3_aa: CATSRLDRYYGYTF
d_call: TRBD1; v_call: TRBV2; j_call: TRBJ1-1; cdr3_aa: CASSRWTGGIGRVNTEAFF
d_call: -; v_call: TRBV3-1/TRBV3-2; j_call: TRBJ1-5; cdr3_aa: CASSPRGMGNQPQHF
d_call: TRBD1; v_call: TRBV4-1; j_call: TRBJ1-4; cdr3_aa: CASSPDRVREEKLFF
d_call: TRBD2; v_call: TRBV19; j_call: TRBJ2-1; cdr3_aa: CASTERGGINNEQFF
d_call: -; v_call: TRBV3-1/TRBV3-2; j_call: TRBJ1-3; cdr3_aa: CASSQYTAGNTIYF
d_call: -; v_call: TRBV30; j_call: TRBJ2-7; cdr3_aa: CAWSVAENSYEQYF
d_call: -; v_call: TRBV2; j_call: TRBJ1-2; cdr3_aa: CASSEARGSVNGYTF
d_call: TRBD1; v_call: TRBV25-1; j_call: TRBJ1-1; cdr3_aa: CASSGWTGWNTEAFF
d_call: TRBD1; v_call: TRBV10-3; j_call: TRBJ2-7; cdr3_aa: CAISEPGQGSYEQYF